The table lists the clone carrying this TCR beta chain with many counts. What it recognizes is unknown. This CDR3 has 14 residues. V lost 2 bases to trimming and J lost 5 bases, with 13 bases between them. Each CDR3 protein gets one entry after TCRdb re-called the RT-PCR reads with MiXCR. The sample lists 530,000 or so distinct CDR3 sequences, roughly 10% seen once, with about 9.4% in the top ten. This record comes from a study of response to subunit inactivated influenza vaccine. Findings and caveats of the study: Authors suggested each seasonal flu vaccination may recruit only limited numbers of new T cells.

The sequence was obtained from a man between 45 and 60 years old who received an inactivated influenza vaccine. The chain is built from TRBV12-3 or TRBV12-4 and TRBJ2-7; D remains ambiguous. The sequences come from PBMCs from blood, collected on the day of vaccination. DNA of the CDR3: TGTGCCAGCAGTTTAAGCAGCCAAATAAACGAGCAGTACTTC. It is translated as CASSLSSQINEQYF.